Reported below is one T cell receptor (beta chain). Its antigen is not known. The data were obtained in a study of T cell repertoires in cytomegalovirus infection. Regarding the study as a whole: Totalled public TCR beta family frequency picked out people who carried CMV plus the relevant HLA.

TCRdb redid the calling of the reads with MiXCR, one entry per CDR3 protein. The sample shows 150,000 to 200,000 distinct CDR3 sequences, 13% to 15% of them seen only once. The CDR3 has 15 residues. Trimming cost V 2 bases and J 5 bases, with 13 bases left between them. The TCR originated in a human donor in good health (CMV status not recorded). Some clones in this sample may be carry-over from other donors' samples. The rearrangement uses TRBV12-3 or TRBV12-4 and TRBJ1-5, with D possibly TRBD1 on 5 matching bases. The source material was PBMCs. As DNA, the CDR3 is TGTGCCAGCAGTTTAAAGTCGACAGTAGATCAGCCCCAGCATTTT. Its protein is CASSLKSTVDQPQHF.